This T cell receptor (beta chain) was observed in a study of T-cell reconstitution after alpha-beta-depleted transplantation in children. Points from the study as a whole: Most T-cell counts and diversity one year after the transplant came from T cells that were newly produced. Surviving recipient T cells and intrathymic progenitors accounted for some patients' high TCRbeta diversity at day 60.

The TCRbeta library was prepared with unique molecular identifiers. TCRdb processed the PCR reads anew with MiXCR; each CDR3 protein has one entry. The top ten hold about 22% of the sample, which has 100,000 or so distinct CDR3 sequences, about 25% seen once. The CDR3 length is 13 residues. V lost 0 bases, J lost 11 bases, and 10 bases lay in between. The germline CDR1 and CDR2 sequences are LNHNV and YYDKDF (reference sequence). This clonotype has just a few counts. Its antigen is not known. The source of this sequence is a boy younger than 10 with acute lymphoblastic leukemia, due to receive a stem cell transplant. The specimen comprised PBMCs, sampled before TCRalphabeta/CD19-depleted stem cell transplant. The chain links TRBV15 to TRBJ2-2; no clear D. CDR3 in amino acids: CATSRDLGEELFF. The CDR3 nucleotides read TGTGCCACCAGCAGAGATCTTGGTGAAGAGCTGTTTTTT.